These T cell receptor beta chains were read from a single sample in a study of shared clonotypes between healthy human individuals. Sequencing was performed with immunoSEQ multiplex PCR; in TCRdb, only in-frame clones are kept and a portion is missing. This table holds more than 2 million clones, about 95% found once. The specimen was naive CD8+ T cells sorted from blood. Receptors originate from a man younger than 30 in good health. Each CDR3 is given with its conserved first and last residue. Each record gives: J gene, clone size, CDR3 length, D gene, V gene, CDR3 protein, CDR3 DNA. D genes are given only for firm matches. The size field is filled for only some rows; it gives once, few, many or a size class.

TRBJ2-3	.	15	TRBD2	TRBV9	CASSVVAGGPDTQYF	TGTGCCAGCAGCGTAGTAGCGGGAGGCCCAGATACGCAGTATTTT
TRBJ2-7	.	15	.	TRBV6-5	CASSHRGEVLHEQYF	TGTGCCAGCAGTCACCGTGGGGAAGTCCTCCACGAGCAGTACTTC
TRBJ1-1	once	16	TRBD1	TRBV4-1	CASSIGRAGGNTEAFF	TGCGCCAGCAGCATTGGTCGAGCAGGGGGGAACACTGAAGCTTTCTTT
TRBJ2-6	.	16	.	TRBV27	CASSFNLGIGANVLTF	TGTGCCAGCAGTTTTAATCTTGGGATTGGGGCCAACGTCCTGACTTTC
TRBJ2-7	.	13	TRBD1	TRBV4-1	CASSPDRAYEQYF	TGCGCCAGCAGCCCTGACAGGGCCTACGAGCAGTACTTC
TRBJ2-2	.	15	.	TRBV7-9	CASSSQGPTTGELFF	TGTGCCAGCAGTTCCCAAGGACCTACCACCGGGGAGCTGTTTTTT
TRBJ2-7	.	14	.	TRBV27	CASSPGRVVYEQYF	TGTGCCAGCAGTCCCGGACGGGTAGTCTACGAGCAGTACTTC
TRBJ2-7	once	13	.	TRBV4-1	CASSSALHYEQYF	TGCGCCAGCAGCTCGGCTCTCCACTACGAGCAGTACTTC
TRBJ2-3	.	17	TRBD2	TRBV19	CASSIGWTSRGADTQYF	TGTGCCAGTAGTATAGGGTGGACTAGTAGGGGCGCAGATACGCAGTATTTT
TRBJ2-7	.	13	.	TRBV27	CASGPAGAHEQYF	TGTGCCAGCGGCCCGGCGGGGGCCCACGAGCAGTACTTC
TRBJ2-5	.	15	.	TRBV7-8	CASSLVGPNQETQYF	TGTGCCAGCAGCTTAGTTGGACCAAACCAAGAGACCCAGTACTTC
TRBJ2-7	.	13	.	TRBV6-6	CASSSAGTYEQYF	TGTGCCAGCAGCTCGGCCGGGACCTACGAGCAGTACTTC
TRBJ2-1	.	15	TRBD2	TRBV25-1	CASSDPSGSIYEQFF	TGTGCCAGCAGTGACCCTAGCGGGAGTATCTATGAGCAGTTCTTC
TRBJ2-7	.	13	TRBD1	TRBV28	CASTETGIYEQYF	TGTGCCAGCACAGAGACAGGGATCTACGAGCAGTACTTC
TRBJ2-2	.	15	.	TRBV6-1	CASSEARGHTGELFF	TGTGCCAGCAGTGAAGCCAGGGGACACACCGGGGAGCTGTTTTTT
TRBJ2-7	.	14	TRBD2	TRBV5-4	CASSPGGRFYEQYF	TGTGCCAGCAGCCCAGGCGGGAGATTCTACGAGCAGTACTTC
TRBJ1-2	.	14	.	TRBV28	CASSSPPGASGYTF	TGTGCCAGCAGTTCCCCTCCGGGGGCCAGTGGCTACACCTTC
TRBJ2-2	.	15	.	TRBV7-7	CASSLARGGTGELFF	TGTGCTAGCAGCTTAGCAAGGGGGGGGACCGGGGAGCTGTTTTTT
TRBJ2-4	.	15	.	TRBV23-1	CASSQSQLAKNIQYF	TGCGCCAGCAGTCAATCCCAGCTAGCCAAAAACATTCAGTACTTC
TRBJ2-1	.	15	TRBD1	TRBV2	CASNDPGQDYNEQFF	TGTGCCAGCAACGACCCGGGACAGGACTACAATGAGCAGTTCTTC
TRBJ1-6	few	15	.	TRBV7-9	CASSLYTGRDSPLHF	TGTGCCAGCAGCTTGTATACAGGGCGGGATTCACCCCTCCACTTT
TRBJ2-1	.	13	.	TRBV6-5	CASNQLGFNEQFF	TGTGCCAGCAACCAACTAGGCTTCAATGAGCAGTTCTTC
TRBJ2-7	.	16	TRBD1	TRBV7-9	CASSSPGGTGTGEQYF	TGTGCCAGCAGCTCCCCCGGAGGGACAGGGACTGGAGAGCAGTACTTC
TRBJ1-2	.	16	TRBD1	TRBV11-3	CASSLGKQGAFGGYTF	TGTGCCAGCAGCTTAGGGAAACAGGGGGCTTTTGGAGGCTACACCTTC
TRBJ1-2	.	13	.	TRBV27	CASSLSGGRGYTF	TGTGCCAGCAGTTTATCGGGGGGCAGAGGCTACACCTTC
TRBJ2-1	once	15	.	TRBV19	CASSMDSGSYNEQFF	TGTGCCAGTAGTATGGATAGCGGTTCCTACAATGAGCAGTTCTTC
TRBJ2-1	.	13	.	TRBV19	CASSIGSGNEQFF	TGTGCCAGTAGTATAGGGTCGGGCAATGAGCAGTTCTTC
TRBJ2-7	.	15	.	TRBV11-2	CASSLNPGSSYGQYF	TGTGCCAGCAGCTTAAACCCGGGCAGCAGCTACGGGCAGTACTTC
TRBJ1-2	once	14	TRBD1	TRBV13	CASSSRTGGGGYTF	TGTGCCAGCAGCTCTCGGACAGGGGGCGGCGGCTACACCTTC
TRBJ2-7	.	13	.	TRBV5-4	CASSHNGGYEQYF	TGTGCCAGCAGCCACAATGGGGGCTACGAGCAGTACTTC
TRBJ1-5	once	16	.	TRBV4-1	CASSPLGGGAHQPQHF	TGCGCCAGCAGCCCCCTAGGAGGGGGGGCCCACCAGCCCCAGCATTTT
TRBJ2-7	.	13	.	TRBV5-4	CASSWVGGREQYF	TGTGCCAGCAGCTGGGTTGGGGGCCGCGAGCAGTACTTC
TRBJ2-7	few	12	.	TRBV10-1	CASLALDSEQYF	TGCGCCAGCCTAGCTCTAGATTCCGAGCAGTACTTC
TRBJ2-1	.	14	.	TRBV4-1	CASSQDSSYNEQFF	TGCGCCAGCAGCCAAGATAGCTCCTACAATGAGCAGTTCTTC
TRBJ2-3	.	15	TRBD1	TRBV6-6	CASSYLGQGPDTQYF	TGTGCCAGCAGTTATCTGGGACAGGGGCCAGATACGCAGTATTTT
TRBJ2-1	once	17	.	TRBV28	CASSPKGWRGGKNEQFF	TGTGCCAGCAGTCCAAAAGGTTGGAGGGGGGGGAAGAATGAGCAGTTCTTC
TRBJ1-1	.	18	.	TRBV5-1	CASSQTSDRRSLETEAFF	TGCGCCAGCAGCCAGACCTCAGACAGGCGGTCCTTGGAGACTGAAGCTTTCTTT
TRBJ1-3	.	15	.	TRBV28	CASSLQENSGNTIYF	TGTGCCAGCAGTCTCCAGGAGAACTCTGGAAACACCATATATTTT
TRBJ1-1	.	14	TRBD1	TRBV5-1	CASSQGAENTEAFF	TGCGCCAGCAGCCAGGGGGCGGAGAACACTGAAGCTTTCTTT
TRBJ1-1	.	13	.	TRBV5-4	CASSLRGDGKAFF	TGTGCCAGCAGCTTGCGGGGCGATGGGAAAGCTTTCTTT
TRBJ2-1	.	18	TRBD2	TRBV13	CASSLGFLVAGENNEQFF	TGTGCCAGCAGCTTAGGGTTCTTGGTAGCGGGAGAGAACAATGAGCAGTTCTTC
TRBJ1-2	.	16	TRBD1	TRBV28	CASSYGLGGGGYGYTF	TGTGCCAGCAGCTACGGGCTAGGGGGCGGCGGCTATGGCTACACCTTC
TRBJ1-1	.	11	.	TRBV30	CAWEDYREAFF	TGTGCCTGGGAAGATTATCGTGAAGCTTTCTTT
TRBJ1-1	.	11	.	TRBV20-1	CSAGDNTEAFF	TGCAGTGCCGGTGATAACACTGAAGCTTTCTTT
TRBJ2-1	.	13	.	TRBV18	CASSPPEGSEQFF	TGTGCCAGCTCACCACCAGAAGGGTCTGAGCAGTTCTTC
TRBJ2-1	.	15	TRBD2	TRBV11-2	CASSLLAGGYNEQFF	TGTGCCAGCAGCCTCCTAGCGGGAGGTTACAATGAGCAGTTCTTC
TRBJ2-2	.	15	TRBD2	TRBV2	CASSERGGAAGELFF	TGTGCCAGCAGTGAGCGCGGGGGGGCAGCCGGGGAGCTGTTTTTT
TRBJ1-2	.	15	.	TRBV28	CASSTDWTLNYGYTF	TGTGCCAGCAGTACCGATTGGACCCTGAACTATGGCTACACCTTC
TRBJ2-3	once	16	TRBD2	TRBV7-6	CASSFKTSEYTDTQYF	TGTGCCAGCAGCTTTAAAACTAGCGAATACACAGATACGCAGTATTTT
TRBJ2-7	once	14	.	TRBV6-5	CASSYQGSQNEQYF	TGTGCCAGCAGTTACCAGGGGTCCCAAAACGAGCAGTACTTC
TRBJ2-7	.	15	.	TRBV15	CATSREARGFYEQYF	TGTGCCACCAGCAGAGAAGCCCGAGGCTTCTACGAGCAGTACTTC
TRBJ1-1	.	13	.	TRBV9	CASSVGGRTEAFF	TGTGCCAGCAGCGTAGGGGGGAGAACTGAAGCTTTCTTT
TRBJ2-7	once	16	.	TRBV4-3	CASSQEETSLPYEQYF	TGCGCCAGCAGCCAAGAGGAAACTAGCCTCCCCTACGAGCAGTACTTC
TRBJ2-7	once	19	TRBD2	TRBV27	CASTHPRVAGGRISYEQYF	TGTGCCAGCACCCACCCGCGGGTAGCGGGGGGCCGAATCTCCTACGAGCAGTACTTC
TRBJ2-3	few	14	.	TRBV30	CAWSSLGSTDTQYF	TGTGCCTGGAGTAGTCTCGGGAGCACAGATACGCAGTATTTT